Presented here are 6 T cell receptor beta chains from one specimen sequenced in a study of long-term antiretroviral therapy in people with HIV. Samples were assayed with immunoSEQ v3.0 at survey level. Sequencing was performed with immunoSEQ multiplex PCR; in TCRdb, only in-frame clones are kept and a portion is missing. Seen here are tens of thousands of clones, about nine tenths observed once, and the top ten hold just over 8%. The material sequenced was unsorted PBMCs, taken 0.2 years before starting antiretroviral therapy. The source of these receptors is a man younger than 35 with HIV.

V usage is TRBV5-8 and J usage is TRBJ2-3; 8 bases align to TRBD2. CDR3 length equals 16 residues. Germline loops: CDR1 SGHTS, CDR2 YDEGEE. Germline trimming cut 0 bases from V and 2 bases from J; bases unmatched to any gene: 5. The CDR3 region is CASSLVSSGLTDTQYF. The CDR3 DNA sequence: TGTGCCAGCAGCTTGGTTTCTAGCGGGCTCACAGATACGCAGTATTTT.

This chain uses TRBV11-2 with TRBJ1-1; D is uncertain. Trimming cost V 2 bases and J 4 bases, with 8 bases left between them. Per the germline V gene, CDR1 is SGHAT and CDR2 is FQNNGV. The CDR3 is 13 amino acids. CDR3 sequence: CASSLLGSTEAFF. In DNA, the CDR3 is TGTGCCAGCAGCTTACTAGGCAGCACTGAAGCTTTCTTT. Variable domain in full (rest from reference TRBV11-2 and TRBJ1-1): EAGVAQSPRYKIIEKRQSVAFWCNPISGHATLYWYQQILGQGPKLLIQFQNNGVVDDSQLPKDRFSAERLKGVDSTLKIQPAKLEDSAVYLCASSLLGSTEAFFGQGTRLTVV.

This chain connects TRBV7-3 to TRBJ2-7, with a possible D match to TRBD2 (6 bases). The CDR3 runs 15 residues. Germline CDR1 SGHTA, CDR2 FQGTGA. V was trimmed by 2 bases and J by 4 bases, leaving 15 bases between them. CDR3 in DNA: TGTGCCAGCAGCTTAGGTGCTGGGAGGACGTACGAGCAGTACTTC. The encoded protein is CASSLGAGRTYEQYF. Full variable domain (remainder filled in from reference TRBV7-3 and TRBJ2-7): GAGVSQTPSNKVTEKGKYVELRCDPISGHTALYWYRQSLGQGPEFLIYFQGTGAADDSGLPNDRFFAVRPEGSVSTLKIQRTERGDSAVYLCASSLGAGRTYEQYFGPGTRLTVT.

The genes are TRBV5-1 and TRBJ2-2; 7 nucleotides line up with TRBD1. The CDR3 extends over 15 amino acids. The J segment lost 7 bases and the V segment lost 3 bases, leaving 9 bases of the junction unmatched. Germline CDR1 SGHRS, CDR2 YFSETQ. This CDR3 reads CASSYLTGRGGELFF. The CDR3 region has the DNA TGCGCCAGCAGCTACTTGACAGGGAGAGGCGGGGAGCTGTTTTTT.

J is TRBJ2-2 and V is TRBV7-2; 9 bases are shared with TRBD2. V lost 5 bases, J lost 7 bases, and 2 bases stayed unmatched. There are 13 residues in the CDR3. CDR1 and CDR2 from the germline V gene are SGHTA and FQGNSA. The CDR3 DNA is TGTGCCAGCAGCCCAGCGGGGGGCGGGGAGCTGTTTTTT. Protein: CASSPAGGGELFF.

This chain joins TRBV7-9 and TRBJ1-5; D unclear. Germline lookup yields CDR1 SEHNR and CDR2 FQNEAQ (reference sequence). The V gene lost 1 base and the J gene lost 0 bases, with 7 bases spanning the gap. The CDR3 is 15 amino acids. CDR3 sequence (DNA): TGTGCCAGCAGCTTAGGGGAGGGTAGCAATCAGCCCCAGCATTTT. Encoded protein: CASSLGEGSNQPQHF. The full variable domain, its missing parts supplied by reference TRBV7-9 and TRBJ1-5, is DTGVSQNPRHKITKRGQNVTFRCDPISEHNRLYWYRQTLGQGPEFLTYFQNEAQLEKSRLLSDRFSAERPKGSFSTLEIQRTEQGDSAMYLCASSLGEGSNQPQHFGDGTRLSIL.